This record concerns one T cell receptor beta chain sequence. Its target is not known. These data come from a study of T cell responses to AZD1222 COVID-19 vaccine. Findings and limits, study-wide: Compared with day 0, the breadth and depth of the Spike-specific TCR repertoire rose significantly after two doses of AZD1222. Mostly white British, mostly female donors; authors suggested clonal diversity may be underestimated. Spike-spanning, vaccine-associated CD4 TCRs were dominant at 160-218 and 743-854.

Timing groups of about 4 and about 12 weeks for second doses were pooled. The assay was immunoSEQ multiplex PCR, and TCRdb's table has in-frame clones only and misses some. Among about 59,000 clones listed, approximately 89% were seen once. Germline lookup yields CDR1 SEHNR and CDR2 FQNEAQ (reference sequence). The CDR3 spans 15 residues. V was shortened by 4 bases and J by 2 bases, with 12 bases between the two germline ends. The source is an adult who received the AZD1222 COVID-19 vaccine. The sample here was peripheral blood, taken 28 days after the second AZD1222 dose. This chain links TRBV7-9 with TRBJ1-5; a weak D match, TRBD1 (6 bases). For the CDR3, the DNA is TGTGCCAGCAGCTCTATGGGGGCTGGCAATCAGCCCCAGCATTTT. Its translation: CASSSMGAGNQPQHF.